This TCR beta chain was captured in a study of T cells after yellow fever vaccination. CDR1 and CDR2 (germline): DFQATT, SNEGSKA (reference sequence). The CDR3 loop spans 15 amino acids. The V and J ends lost 5 bases and 4 bases respectively, with 20 bases between them. Study findings and constraints: There was a small share of clonotypes that showed up in both the CD4 and CD8 compartments. Booster samples showed a return of most primary-vaccination clones (around 96% CD4, approximately 88% CD8). A faster peak, day 5 versus 15, was reached by the weaker secondary response.

This clonotype was observed at least ten times. What it binds is not known. From the 5' RACE reads, TCRdb called clonotypes with MiXCR, one entry per CDR3 protein. The sample holds some 340,000 distinct CDR3 sequences, over 8.5% seen once. Sequenced material: CD4+ T cells sorted from PBMCs, taken 45 days after the yellow fever booster vaccination. V usage is TRBV20-1 and J usage is TRBJ1-2; TRBD1 is a possible D gene (6 bases). The clonotype comes from a man younger than 35 who received the YFV17D yellow fever vaccine. CDR3 residues: CSAQPQQGRSYGYTF. The CDR3 nucleotides read TGCAGTGCTCAGCCCCAGCAGGGGAGGTCCTATGGCTACACCTTC.